These 21 T cell receptor beta chains share one sample of origin, sequenced in a study of OX40 agonist ivuxolimab in advanced cancers. The protocol was immunoSEQ multiplex PCR, while the TCRdb copy is restricted to in-frame clones and leaves out a portion. Of 65,000 or so clones listed, 90% to 95% were seen once; the top ten hold about an eighth. This sample comprised CD4+ or CD8+ T cells sorted from blood, obtained in a trial of the OX40 agonist ivuxolimab. The source is an adult with an advanced solid tumor such as melanoma, head and neck, liver or kidney cancer.

The J gene is TRBJ2-7, the V gene TRBV19; D remains unclear. The CDR3 extends over 13 amino acids. The germline gives CDR1 LNHDA, CDR2 SQIVND (reference sequence). Trimming removed 1 base at V and 3 bases at J, with 7 bases between. The CDR3 bases are TGTGCCAGTAGTATAGCTCCGGTCTACGAGCAGTACTTC. This sequence encodes CASSIAPVYEQYF.

V is TRBV2 and J is TRBJ2-2; no clear D. Trimming shortened V by 1 base and J by 5 bases, and 14 bases separated the two germline ends. This CDR3 comprises 16 residues. Germline V lookup: CDR1 SNHLY, CDR2 FYNNEI. CDR3 region: CASSEVLGWSTGELFF. The CDR3 DNA follows: TGTGCCAGCAGTGAAGTGCTGGGTTGGAGTACCGGGGAGCTGTTTTTT.

The chain carries TRBV11-2 and TRBJ2-1; the D is unclear. CDR1 and CDR2 from the germline V gene are SGHAT and FQNNGV. Trimming took 4 bases from V and 6 from J, leaving 25 bases between them. The CDR3 totals 18 residues. CDR3 sequence: CASSWSRQNPAPGNEQFF. The CDR3 DNA is TGTGCCAGCAGCTGGAGTAGGCAGAACCCTGCTCCTGGCAATGAGCAGTTCTTC.

The chain recombines TRBV25-1 with TRBJ2-7, with D unclear. Germline assignment: CDR1 MGHDK and CDR2 SYGVNS. V was shortened by 1 base and J by 2 bases, with 12 bases between the two germline ends. This CDR3 has 15 residues. CDR3 amino acids: CASSEWSGIAYEQYF. The CDR3, as DNA: TGTGCCAGCAGTGAATGGTCGGGCATAGCCTACGAGCAGTACTTC.

V gene TRBV5-6 combines with J gene TRBJ1-2, with D unresolved. The V gene lost 0 bases and the J gene lost 0 bases, with 9 bases spanning the gap. The CDR3 length is 15 residues. Germline-derived CDR1 and CDR2 are SGHDT and YYEEEE. The CDR3 sequence is CASSLGLGANYGYTF. For the CDR3, the DNA is TGTGCCAGCAGCTTGGGACTGGGAGCTAACTATGGCTACACCTTC.

The rearrangement uses TRBV7-9 and TRBJ2-7; unclear D gene. The CDR3 runs 12 residues. Trimming removed 3 bases at V and 5 bases at J, with 8 bases between. The germline V gene has CDR1 SEHNR and CDR2 FQNEAQ (reference sequence). This chain's CDR3 is CASSFGLDEQYF. Written as DNA, the CDR3 is TGTGCCAGCAGCTTTGGGCTTGACGAGCAGTACTTC. The full variable domain, rest sourced from reference TRBV7-9 and TRBJ2-7, is DTGVSQNPRHKITKRGQNVTFRCDPISEHNRLYWYRQTLGQGPEFLTYFQNEAQLEKSRLLSDRFSAERPKGSFSTLEIQRTEQGDSAMYLCASSFGLDEQYFGPGTRLTVT.

The sample holds one count of this clone. The chain links TRBV6-1 to TRBJ1-1; no firm D call. The CDR3 has 12 residues. Per germline, CDR1 MNHNS and CDR2 SASEGT. The V end lost 3 bases, the J end lost 1 base, and 3 bases lay between the germline ends. CDR3 nucleotide sequence: TGTGCCAGCAGTGAGTGGAACACTGAAGCTTTCTTT. Protein sequence: CASSEWNTEAFF.

The chain recombines TRBV6-1 with TRBJ1-5; TRBD1 might be the D (5 bases). The CDR3 runs to 15 residues. Trimming removed 3 bases from V and 4 bases from J, with 13 bases in between. CDR1 MNHNS and CDR2 SASEGT come from the germline V gene. CDR3 in DNA: TGTGCCAGCAGTGATACGGGGGTTGGGAATCAGCCCCAGCATTTT. Protein: CASSDTGVGNQPQHF.

The chain combines TRBV29-1 with TRBJ2-2; D perhaps matches TRBD2 (5 bases). V was clipped by 3 bases and J by 4 bases, with 15 bases between them. CDR1 is SQVTM, CDR2 ANQGSEA, per germline. This CDR3 is 15 amino acids long. The CDR3 is CSVELVTRGTGELFF. DNA for the CDR3: TGCAGCGTTGAGTTGGTCACTCGGGGCACCGGGGAGCTGTTTTTT.

The chain has TRBV6-5 and TRBJ2-1; 8 nucleotides align to TRBD2. Germline lookup yields CDR1 MNHEY and CDR2 SVGAGI. The CDR3 is 15 amino acids. The V gene end was trimmed by 5 bases and the J gene end by 8 bases; junction bases not matched to a gene: 11. The CDR3 sequence is CASSVPGTRRDEQFF. The CDR3 nucleotides are TGTGCCAGCAGTGTACCCGGGACTAGACGGGATGAGCAGTTCTTC.

The chain carries TRBV7-6 and TRBJ2-7; D is unclear. V was clipped by 0 bases and J by 0 bases, with 3 bases between them. Germline V gene sequence: CDR1 SGHVS, CDR2 FNYEAQ. CDR3 size: 13 residues. The CDR3 loop is CASSLALSYEQYF. Here the CDR3 DNA reads TGTGCCAGCAGCTTAGCCCTCTCCTACGAGCAGTACTTC.

The rearrangement joins TRBV30 to TRBJ1-2; the D gene is possibly TRBD1 (5 bases). The CDR3 totals 12 residues. Deletions cut 3 bases from V and 7 bases from J, with 12 bases between. Germline V gives CDR1 GTSNPN, CDR2 SVGIG (reference sequence). CDR3 residues: CAWSLQVPGYTF. The CDR3 DNA sequence: TGTGCCTGGAGCCTACAGGTCCCTGGCTACACCTTC.

The chain combines TRBV21-1 with TRBJ2-4; no DNA check was done on the table's D call, TRBD2. TRBV21-1 is a recognized pseudogene. CDR3 length: 17 residues. The CDR3 loop reads CASSSFGTSGSKNIQYF. Here the CDR3 DNA reads TGTGCCAGCAGCAGCTTCGGGACGAGCGGGTCCAAAAACATTCAGTACTTC.

The V and J genes are TRBV27 and TRBJ1-4; possible D gene TRBD1, 6 bases. Trimming left V 5 bases short and J 0 bases short, with 7 bases between. Germline-derived CDR1 and CDR2 are MNHEY and SMNVEV (reference sequence). The CDR3 has 14 residues. As DNA, the CDR3 is TGTGCCAGCAGTAGACAGGCAACTAATGAAAAACTGTTTTTT. This encodes CASSRQATNEKLFF.

The chain links TRBV29-1 to TRBJ1-4, with TRBD1 identical over 7 bases. CDR3 length equals 12 residues. Unmatched junction bases numbered 1, after V lost 2 bases and J lost 7 bases. Looked up from germline, CDR1 is SQVTM and CDR2 is ANQGSEA. CDR3 amino acids: CSVEQGGEKLFF. Here the CDR3 DNA reads TGCAGCGTTGAACAGGGGGGTGAAAAACTGTTTTTT. The full variable domain, in which reference TRBV29-1 and TRBJ1-4 provide the parts outside the CDR3, is SAVISQKPSRDICQRGTSLTIQCQVDSQVTMMFWYRQQPGQSLTLIATANQGSEATYESGFVIDKFPISRPNLTFSTLTVSNMSPEDSSIYLCSVEQGGEKLFFGSGTQLSVL.

The rearrangement joins TRBV27 to TRBJ1-1; possibly TRBD1 for D (6 bases). The germline gives CDR1 MNHEY, CDR2 SMNVEV (reference sequence). The CDR3 contains 12 residues. V was trimmed by 6 bases and J by 11 bases, leaving 16 bases between them. CDR3 protein: CASRPYTGYAFF. CDR3 bases: TGTGCCAGCAGGCCTTATACAGGGTACGCTTTCTTT.

The V call is TRBV19, the J call TRBJ1-1; possibly TRBD1 for D (5 bases). Germline V CDR1 and CDR2: LNHDA, SQIVND (reference sequence). The CDR3 is 12 amino acids. V lost 4 bases, J lost 3 bases, and 6 bases lay in between. The CDR3 DNA sequence: TGTGCCAGTAGTACAGGGTACACTGAAGCTTTCTTT. Translating it yields CASSTGYTEAFF.

V is TRBV7-7 and J is TRBJ2-1; D might be TRBD1 (6 bases). V was cut by 5 bases and J by 0 bases, with 11 bases left in between. The germline CDR1 and CDR2 sequences are SSHAT and FNYEAQ (reference sequence). The CDR3 has 15 amino acids. The CDR3 protein is CASSPDSSSYNEQFF. In DNA, the CDR3 is TGTGCCAGCAGCCCGGACAGCAGCTCCTACAATGAGCAGTTCTTC.

This chain joins TRBV6-5 and TRBJ2-7, with a possible D match to TRBD2 (5 bases). The CDR3 is 13 residues long. Germline assignment: CDR1 MNHEY and CDR2 SVGAGI. V lost 6 bases to trimming and J lost 3 bases, with 12 bases between them. The CDR3 sequence is CASSLDSFYEQYF. The CDR3 DNA is TGTGCCAGCAGCCTGGACTCTTTCTACGAGCAGTACTTC.

The J gene is TRBJ1-1, the V gene TRBV4-1; D gene unclear. This CDR3 is 12 amino acids long. Trimming took off 1 base at V and 8 bases at J, with 8 bases between the two ends. Germline V CDR1 and CDR2: MGHRA, YSYEKL. CDR3 protein: CASSQGAKEAFF. The CDR3, as DNA: TGCGCCAGCAGCCAAGGAGCCAAGGAAGCTTTCTTT.

V gene TRBV7-6 combines with J gene TRBJ2-7, with D tentatively TRBD1 or TRBD2 (6 bases each). Trimming removed 3 bases from V and 0 bases from J, with 18 bases in between. Germline V CDR1 and CDR2: SGHVS, FNYEAQ. The CDR3 runs to 17 residues. CDR3: CASSLSLEGGFSYEQYF. The CDR3, as DNA: TGTGCCAGCAGCTTGTCCTTGGAGGGGGGATTCTCCTACGAGCAGTACTTC.